The rows below give T cell receptor beta chains drawn from one sample of a study of blood T cell repertoires in COVID-19. Here immunoSEQ multiplex PCR was the method, and the copy in TCRdb shows in-frame clones only, minus some. This table holds about 15,000 clones, around 80% found once. The sequenced sample was peripheral blood. The receptor set was obtained from a woman aged 45-59 years with active or convalescent COVID-19. CDR3s include the opening cysteine and the closing phenylalanine or tryptophan. The order of the fields is J gene, V gene, clone size, D gene, CDR3 protein, CDR3 DNA. A D gene is named only where the DNA matches it firmly. Clone size is shown for a subset of rows, as once, few, many or a class of expanded clone.

TRBJ2-7 TRBV28 NA TRBD1 CASSFIPTGTYEQYF TGTGCCAGCAGTTTCATTCCGACAGGGACCTACGAGCAGTACTTC
TRBJ2-1 TRBV28 NA NA CASSLNEQFF TGTGCCAGCAGCCTTAATGAGCAGTTCTTC
TRBJ1-5 TRBV4-1 NA NA CASSQDPERGNQPQHF TGCGCCAGCAGCCAAGATCCCGAGCGGGGCAATCAGCCCCAGCATTTT
TRBJ1-1 TRBV27 NA NA CASSNSGQNTEAFF TGTGCCAGCAGCAATTCGGGACAGAACACTGAAGCTTTCTTT
TRBJ2-5 TRBV7-2 NA NA CASSFGRGAEETQYF TGTGCCAGCAGCTTCGGTCGCGGGGCCGAAGAGACCCAGTACTTC
TRBJ1-6 TRBV6-5 few NA CASSYFGGSSPLHF TGTGCCAGCAGTTACTTCGGGGGTAGTTCACCCCTCCACTTT
TRBJ1-2 TRBV28 NA TRBD1 CASRRTGTALGYGYTF TGTGCCAGCAGGCGGACCGGGACAGCCCTAGGCTATGGCTACACCTTC
TRBJ1-5 TRBV27 NA TRBD1 CASSYQGASNQPQHF TGTGCCAGCAGTTACCAGGGGGCGAGCAATCAGCCCCAGCATTTT
TRBJ2-5 TRBV5-6 NA NA CASSLAVQLQETQYF TGTGCCAGCAGCTTGGCCGTACAGTTGCAAGAGACCCAGTACTTC
TRBJ2-5 TRBV10-3 medium-sized NA CAISESESRQHSAQYF TGTGCCATCAGTGAGTCGGAAAGTAGACAGCACTCGGCCCAGTACTTC